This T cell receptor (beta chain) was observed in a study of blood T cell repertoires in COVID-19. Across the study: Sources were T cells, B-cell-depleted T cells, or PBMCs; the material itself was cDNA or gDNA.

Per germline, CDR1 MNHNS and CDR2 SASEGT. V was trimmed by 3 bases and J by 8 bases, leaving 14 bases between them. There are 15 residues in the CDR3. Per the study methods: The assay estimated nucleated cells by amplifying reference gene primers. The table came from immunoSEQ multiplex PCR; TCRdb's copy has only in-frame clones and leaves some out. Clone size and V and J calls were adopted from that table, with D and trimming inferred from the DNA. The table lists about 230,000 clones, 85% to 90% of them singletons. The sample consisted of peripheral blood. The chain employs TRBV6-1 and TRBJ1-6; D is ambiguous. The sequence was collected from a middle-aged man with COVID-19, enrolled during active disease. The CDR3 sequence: CASSEEAGQHSPLHF. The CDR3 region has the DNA TGTGCCAGCAGTGAGGAGGCAGGCCAACATTCACCCCTCCACTTT.